This is a list of T cell receptor beta chains from one sample in a study of CXCR3-negative and CXCR3-positive naive CD8 T cells. TCRdb processed the 5' RACE reads again and assigns one entry to each CDR3 protein, with no DNA. The sample table includes about 62,000 distinct CDR3 sequences. The source material was naive CXCR3- CD8+ T cells from blood. All receptors derive from a human donor in good health. Some clones in this sample may be carry-over from other donors' samples. CDR3s include the opening cysteine and the closing phenylalanine or tryptophan. Some rows mark clone size as missing; the rest say once, few, many or name a class of expanded clone.

j_call,v_call,clone_size,cdr3_aa
TRBJ2-5,TRBV2,-,CASSEGGSGQETQYF
TRBJ2-2,TRBV29-1,-,CSVEQGGLNTGELFF
TRBJ2-7,TRBV29-1,-,CSVAGVDQQYF
TRBJ1-1,TRBV4-1,-,CASSQDGWRTEAFF
TRBJ2-7,TRBV5-1,-,CASSLATTSYEQYF
TRBJ2-1,TRBV28,-,CASSSERGSSYNEQFF
TRBJ2-7,TRBV4-1,-,CASSPISDSYEQYF
TRBJ2-7,TRBV28,-,CASSHPNSGTYSYEQYF
TRBJ2-1,TRBV29-1,-,CSVEDRDRVEQFF
TRBJ1-2,TRBV29-1,-,CSVDRRWDYGYTF
TRBJ2-7,TRBV28,-,CASSPLAGESYEQYF
TRBJ2-2,TRBV29-1,-,CSVETSGDTGELFF
TRBJ2-1,TRBV20-1,-,CSAILPRDGGYNEQFF
TRBJ1-2,TRBV29-1,-,CSVESLGSGYTF
TRBJ2-2,TRBV29-1,-,CSVEGRGLFTGELFF
TRBJ2-1,TRBV27,-,CASSSGGPNEQFF
TRBJ2-1,TRBV14,-,CASSEPGLAGYNEQFF
TRBJ2-5,TRBV20-1,-,CSARVWTSGNQETQYF
TRBJ2-3,TRBV28,-,CASSPGSTDTQYF
TRBJ2-7,TRBV28,-,CASSFRGPSYEQYF
TRBJ2-1,TRBV12-5,medium-sized,CASGLSLGDYNEQFF
TRBJ2-1,TRBV28,-,CASSHTTGFYEQFF
TRBJ2-3,TRBV28,-,CASRPTTGADRGATQYF
TRBJ1-1,TRBV6-2/TRBV6-3,-,CASSLIGTPGTEAFF